The source of this T cell receptor (beta chain) is a study of blood T cell repertoires in COVID-19 (dated by TCRdb to 2018 to 2020). Regarding the complete study: Samples covering the acute and convalescent phases of COVID-19 were provided by collaborators in the United States, Italy and Spain. The prospective study material was composed of cDNA or gDNA derived from T cells, B-cell-depleted T cells, or PBMCs. The sample metadata nearly always contained a de-identified subject ID, COVID-19 status, age in years and sex. Samples came from the ongoing ImmuneRACE study (first 160 participants) plus 1,254 subjects from 6 global collaborators. The dataset comprised deeply sampled blood TCRbeta repertoires from subjects exposed to, actively infected with, or recovered from COVID-19. Where available, HLA class I and class II types were obtained from metadata supplied by the sample provider rather than from assay-based typing. A freely available public database, intended as a resource for researchers studying the immune response to SARS-CoV-2, is where the repertoires were released. What the work shows at the level of the full study, not this receptor alone: Clinical and demographic metadata were provided uncurated, with the amount varying by source and participant.

TCRbeta CDR3 regions were amplified from genomic DNA by means of the immunoSEQ Assay, a bias-controlled multiplex PCR. Per the source publication's procedure: Within the assay, amplification of reference gene primers was used to estimate how many nucleated cells each sample contained. Sequence reads were collapsed and filtered to measure the absolute abundance of every unique TCRbeta CDR3 rearrangement. Productive Simpson clonality was computed per sample as the square root of Simpson's diversity index over productive rearrangements. TCRdb mirrors the immuneACCESS table, restricted to in-frame sequences. Some clones are absent from its copies; in checked studies, under half trace to an unresolved V gene, and the reason for the others is unknown. The V and J calls and clone size come from that table; D and trimming were worked out from the DNA. For this sample the table gives under 170,000 clones, of which 65% to 90% were detected only once. Jointly, the top ten make up under 3.5% of the sample.

Concerning this clone: Its antigen is still unknown. The sample holds no much larger clone one base away, and base qualities are not on file.

The CDR3 goes from the cysteine to the phenylalanine over 17 residues. Solely the CDR3 DNA is kept, with 51 bases framed from the first base. Per the germline V gene, SGHRS is the CDR1 and YFSETQ is the CDR2. V is reduced by 0 bases and J by 1 base, leaving a spacing of 17 bases between them. Collaborating institutions collected whole blood in K2EDTA tubes following their own protocols. For TCRbeta analysis, collaborators shipped samples as frozen whole blood, isolated PBMCs, or DNA extracted from either of those sample types. Material for sequencing was peripheral blood. This receptor was taken from a man aged 65 to 79 with acute or convalescent COVID-19. The chain is assembled from TRBV5-1 and TRBJ2-7; TRBD1 might be the D gene, on 6 matching bases. The CDR3 amino acid sequence is: CASSLGPGHGISYEQYF. Here is the DNA: TGCGCCAGCAGCTTGGGACCGGGACACGGTATTTCCTACGAGCAGTACTTC. Supplemented by the reference TRBV5-1 and TRBJ2-7 proteins around the CDR3, the complete variable domain is KAGVTQTPRYLIKTRGQQVTLSCSPISGHRSVSWYQQTPGQGLQFLFEYFSETQRNKGNFPGRFSGRQFSNSRSEMNVSTLELGDSALYLCASSLGPGHGISYEQYFGPGTRLTVT.